This section outlines one T cell receptor beta chain sequence together with its context. Its target is unknown. A clone one base away is much larger, so this may be a read error. TCR cDNA molecules each carried a unique molecular identifier. TCRdb re-called the 5' RACE reads with MiXCR, one entry per CDR3 protein. The sample yields 12,000 to 15,000 distinct CDR3 sequences, under 7.5% seen once. The data stem from a study of spatial heterogeneity in lung cancer. Time point specified: sample taken at primary tumor resection. The donor group consisted of around 77 patients who had untreated, early-stage non-small cell lung cancer. The V end was cut by 0 bases, the J end by 4 bases, with 16 bases between. The CDR3 loop spans 16 amino acids. Germline CDR1 reads SQVTM; CDR2 reads ANQGSEA. General study points: Expanded intratumoral alpha and beta TCR counts tracked tumor mutation counts.

Here the sequenced sample was lung tumor tissue, taken at surgery. The V gene is TRBV29-1, the J gene TRBJ2-1; TRBD2 is a possible D gene (6 bases). The clonotype originates from a male donor with early-stage non-small cell lung cancer. The CDR3, as DNA: TGCAGCGTTGAAGACCTGTTGGGGGGATGGTACAATGAGCAGTTCTTC. It codes for CSVEDLLGGWYNEQFF.